A selection of T cell receptor beta chains follows, all from one sample in a study of radiotherapy plus CTLA-4 blockade in lung cancer. Using immunoSEQ multiplex PCR, the repertoire was profiled, and TCRdb retains in-frame clones only, with some absent. Of 51,000 or so clones listed, about 72% are singletons. The input for sequencing was peripheral blood, taken from a patient treated with radiotherapy plus ipilimumab. These receptor sequences come from a human donor with non-small cell lung cancer who had stable disease on radiotherapy plus ipilimumab. CDR3s include the opening cysteine and the closing phenylalanine or tryptophan. The D gene is left open where the match is weak. The size entry is marked missing in some rows and otherwise reads once, few, many or a size class.

clone size: NA
V gene: TRBV18
J gene: TRBJ1-1
D gene: NA
CDR3 DNA: TGTGCCAGCTCAGCCAACCAGGGAAACCCTGAAGCTTTCTTT
CDR3 protein: CASSANQGNPEAFF

clone size: NA
V gene: TRBV6-6
J gene: TRBJ1-4
D gene: NA
CDR3 DNA: TGTGCCAGCAGTCGACAGCAAACTAATGAAAAACTGTTTTTT
CDR3 protein: CASSRQQTNEKLFF

clone size: NA
V gene: TRBV27
J gene: TRBJ2-1
D gene: TRBD2
CDR3 DNA: TGTGCCAGCAACGGGGGGGCCCCTAACAATGAGCAGTTCTTC
CDR3 protein: CASNGGAPNNEQFF

clone size: few
V gene: TRBV30
J gene: TRBJ2-1
D gene: NA
CDR3 DNA: TGTGCCTGGAGTCCGCTTAGCCATGAGCAGTTCTTC
CDR3 protein: CAWSPLSHEQFF

clone size: once
V gene: TRBV14
J gene: TRBJ2-5
D gene: NA
CDR3 DNA: TGTGCCAGCAGCCAAGTGTGGGGGGCCCACCAAGAGACCCAGTACTTC
CDR3 protein: CASSQVWGAHQETQYF

clone size: NA
V gene: TRBV11-2
J gene: TRBJ1-1
D gene: NA
CDR3 DNA: TGTGCCAGCAGCTTAGACAGGATGTCCTGGACGGAAGCTTTCTTT
CDR3 protein: CASSLDRMSWTEAFF

clone size: NA
V gene: TRBV13
J gene: TRBJ2-3
D gene: NA
CDR3 DNA: TGTGCCAGCAGCTTAGAACAGGGCCGCACAGATACGCAGTATTTT
CDR3 protein: CASSLEQGRTDTQYF

clone size: few
V gene: TRBV6-1
J gene: TRBJ1-5
D gene: NA
CDR3 DNA: TGTGCCAGCCAAGATAGCAATCAGCCCCAGCATTTT
CDR3 protein: CASQDSNQPQHF

clone size: NA
V gene: TRBV6-5
J gene: TRBJ1-1
D gene: NA
CDR3 DNA: TGTGCCAGCAGTTACTCGACGGACGCGAACACTGAAGCTTTCTTT
CDR3 protein: CASSYSTDANTEAFF

clone size: NA
V gene: TRBV25-1
J gene: TRBJ1-1
D gene: TRBD1
CDR3 DNA: TGTGCCAGCAGTGAACTTTTCACAGGGGAGGCTGAAGCTTTCTTT
CDR3 protein: CASSELFTGEAEAFF

clone size: NA
V gene: TRBV28
J gene: TRBJ1-2
D gene: NA
CDR3 DNA: TGTGCCAGCAGTTTACAGGGGCCTAACTATGGCTACACCTTC
CDR3 protein: CASSLQGPNYGYTF

clone size: NA
V gene: TRBV6-1
J gene: TRBJ2-3
D gene: NA
CDR3 DNA: TGTGCCAGCAGTGAAGGGATTTACACAGATACGCAGTATTTT
CDR3 protein: CASSEGIYTDTQYF

clone size: NA
V gene: TRBV9
J gene: TRBJ2-2
D gene: NA
CDR3 DNA: TGTGCCAGCAGCGTAGCTCAGGGTTGGAACACCGGGGAGCTGTTTTTT
CDR3 protein: CASSVAQGWNTGELFF

clone size: NA
V gene: TRBV18
J gene: TRBJ2-1
D gene: NA
CDR3 DNA: TGTGCCAGCTCACCAGGAGGGTGGGAGCAGTTCTTC
CDR3 protein: CASSPGGWEQFF

clone size: NA
V gene: TRBV10-1
J gene: TRBJ1-1
D gene: NA
CDR3 DNA: TGCGCCAGCAGTGAGGGATACGAAGCTTTCTTT
CDR3 protein: CASSEGYEAFF

clone size: NA
V gene: TRBV25-1
J gene: TRBJ1-6
D gene: NA
CDR3 DNA: TGTGCCAGCAGTGTTTCGGGGAAAGCTTCACCCCTCCACTTT
CDR3 protein: CASSVSGKASPLHF

clone size: NA
V gene: TRBV9
J gene: TRBJ2-3
D gene: TRBD2
CDR3 DNA: TGTGCCAGCAGCGTAGTTAGCGGGGGGGTCACCAGAGGCACAGATACGCAGTATTTT
CDR3 protein: CASSVVSGGVTRGTDTQYF

clone size: once
V gene: TRBV6-1
J gene: TRBJ1-5
D gene: NA
CDR3 DNA: TGTGCCAGCAGTGAATCTATCAATCAGCCCCAGCATTTT
CDR3 protein: CASSESINQPQHF

clone size: NA
V gene: TRBV28
J gene: TRBJ1-1
D gene: NA
CDR3 DNA: TGTGCCAGCAGTTTGGCGGGCACGCGGACTGACGAAGCTTTCTTT
CDR3 protein: CASSLAGTRTDEAFF

clone size: NA
V gene: TRBV5-1
J gene: TRBJ2-2
D gene: TRBD2
CDR3 DNA: TGCGCCAGCAGCTTGGGGGGACTAGCGGGACCCACCGGGGAGCTGTTTTTT
CDR3 protein: CASSLGGLAGPTGELFF

clone size: NA
V gene: TRBV6-5
J gene: TRBJ2-5
D gene: TRBD1
CDR3 DNA: TGTGCCAGCAGTTCCCTGCAGGGGGCAAGAACAGAGACCCAGTACTTC
CDR3 protein: CASSSLQGARTETQYF

clone size: NA
V gene: TRBV28
J gene: TRBJ1-2
D gene: NA
CDR3 DNA: TGTGCCAGCAGTTCGGTCCAGGGTTACTATGGCTACACCTTC
CDR3 protein: CASSSVQGYYGYTF

clone size: NA
V gene: TRBV7-3
J gene: TRBJ1-1
D gene: NA
CDR3 DNA: TGTGCCAGCAGCTTACGGGGGGCGAGAGAGACTGAAGCTTTCTTT
CDR3 protein: CASSLRGARETEAFF

clone size: NA
V gene: TRBV9
J gene: TRBJ1-2
D gene: TRBD1
CDR3 DNA: TGTGCCAGCAGCGCTTGGGACAGTCAAGACTATGGCTACACCTTC
CDR3 protein: CASSAWDSQDYGYTF

clone size: NA
V gene: TRBV19
J gene: TRBJ1-6
D gene: TRBD1
CDR3 DNA: TGTGCCAGTAGCGGGACAGGAGGGAATTCACCCCTCCACTTT
CDR3 protein: CASSGTGGNSPLHF

clone size: NA
V gene: TRBV12-5
J gene: TRBJ2-1
D gene: NA
CDR3 DNA: TGTGCTAGTGGCTCGAGAGGCAATGAGCAGTTCTTC
CDR3 protein: CASGSRGNEQFF

clone size: few
V gene: TRBV19
J gene: TRBJ1-5
D gene: NA
CDR3 DNA: TGTGCCAGTAGTATACAGGAGGGTCAGCCCCAGCATTTT
CDR3 protein: CASSIQEGQPQHF

clone size: NA
V gene: TRBV19
J gene: TRBJ2-6
D gene: TRBD1
CDR3 DNA: TGTGCCAGTAGTCGTTTGACAGGGGGTACGTCTGGGGCCAACGTCCTGACTTTC
CDR3 protein: CASSRLTGGTSGANVLTF

clone size: NA
V gene: TRBV7-2
J gene: TRBJ2-1
D gene: NA
CDR3 DNA: TGTGCCAGCAGCTTGGACAGAAGTTCTGATGAGCAGTTCTTC
CDR3 protein: CASSLDRSSDEQFF

clone size: NA
V gene: TRBV7-7
J gene: TRBJ1-1
D gene: TRBD1
CDR3 DNA: TGTGCCAGCAGCTTAGAGACAGGGGGAGAAGCTTTCTTT
CDR3 protein: CASSLETGGEAFF

clone size: NA
V gene: TRBV4-2
J gene: TRBJ1-1
D gene: NA
CDR3 DNA: TGTGCCAGCAGCCCCCGGGCAGGCGACACTGAAGCTTTCTTT
CDR3 protein: CASSPRAGDTEAFF

clone size: NA
V gene: TRBV18
J gene: TRBJ1-3
D gene: NA
CDR3 DNA: TGTGCCAGCTCACAAATGGGACGGCCGAGCTCTGGAAACACCATATATTTT
CDR3 protein: CASSQMGRPSSGNTIYF

clone size: NA
V gene: TRBV6-1
J gene: TRBJ1-4
D gene: NA
CDR3 DNA: TGTGCCAGCAGTGAGGGGTCCACTAATGAAAAACTGTTTTTT
CDR3 protein: CASSEGSTNEKLFF

clone size: NA
V gene: TRBV15
J gene: TRBJ2-5
D gene: TRBD2
CDR3 DNA: TGTGCCACCAGCGGTCAGGGACTAGCGGTACAAGAGACCCAGTACTTC
CDR3 protein: CATSGQGLAVQETQYF

clone size: NA
V gene: TRBV19
J gene: TRBJ2-1
D gene: NA
CDR3 DNA: TGTGCCAGTAGTATAAGTAACACCTACAATGAGCAGTTCTTC
CDR3 protein: CASSISNTYNEQFF

clone size: NA
V gene: TRBV9
J gene: TRBJ2-2
D gene: NA
CDR3 DNA: TGTGCCAGCAGTGCCCCGCGAACCGGGCAGGACCCTTTTCCGGAGCTGTTTTTT
CDR3 protein: CASSAPRTGQDPFPELFF

clone size: NA
V gene: TRBV7-9
J gene: TRBJ1-2
D gene: NA
CDR3 DNA: TGTGCCAGCAGCTTAGAAGGGGACTATGGCTACACCTTC
CDR3 protein: CASSLEGDYGYTF

clone size: NA
V gene: TRBV6-6
J gene: TRBJ2-1
D gene: NA
CDR3 DNA: TGTGCCAGCAGTTACTCGAATTCGTATGAGCAGTTCTTC
CDR3 protein: CASSYSNSYEQFF

clone size: NA
V gene: TRBV2
J gene: TRBJ1-4
D gene: TRBD1
CDR3 DNA: TGTGCCAGCAGTGGGACAGGGAATGAAAAACTGTTTTTT
CDR3 protein: CASSGTGNEKLFF

clone size: NA
V gene: TRBV7-9
J gene: TRBJ2-1
D gene: NA
CDR3 DNA: TGTGCCTTTCAGGGACCCGGCTATGAGCAGTTCTTC
CDR3 protein: CAFQGPGYEQFF